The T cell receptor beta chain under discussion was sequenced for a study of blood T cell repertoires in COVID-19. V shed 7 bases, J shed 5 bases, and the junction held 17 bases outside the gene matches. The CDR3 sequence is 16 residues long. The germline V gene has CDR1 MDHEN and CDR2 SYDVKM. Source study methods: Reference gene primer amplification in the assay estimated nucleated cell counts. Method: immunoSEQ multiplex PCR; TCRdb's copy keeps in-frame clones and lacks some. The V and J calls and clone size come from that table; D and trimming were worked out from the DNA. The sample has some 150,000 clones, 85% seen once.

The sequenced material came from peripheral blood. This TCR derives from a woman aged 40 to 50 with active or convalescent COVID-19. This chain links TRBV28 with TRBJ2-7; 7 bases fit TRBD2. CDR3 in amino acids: CASNILPRGRVDEQYF. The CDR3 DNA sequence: TGTGCCAGCAACATCTTGCCACGGGGGAGGGTCGACGAGCAGTACTTC.